These T cell receptor beta chains were read from a single sample in a study of persistence of HIV-infected CD4 T cells. Their antigens are not known. Method: immunoSEQ multiplex PCR; TCRdb's copy keeps in-frame clones and lacks some. The table lists about 47,000 clones, about nine tenths of them singletons, with under 2% in the top ten. The specimen comprised CD4+ T cells sorted from PBMCs after roughly 18-hour stimulation, sampled from a patient who received antiretroviral therapy. The receptors originated from an adult man with HIV who was CMV-seropositive. Both conserved end residues are part of each CDR3. A D gene is named only where the DNA matches it firmly. Part of the rows lack a size; the others show once, few, many or a class for expanded clones.

- TRBJ1-1 - TRBV5-1 CASSLQGNTEAFF TGCGCCAGCAGCTTGCAAGGAAACACTGAAGCTTTCTTT
- TRBJ2-1 once TRBV10-3 CAISEGALRGEQFF TGTGCCATCAGTGAGGGGGCACTCCGGGGTGAGCAGTTCTTC
- TRBJ2-1 - TRBV7-2 CASSSSPGTRSYNEQFF TGTGCCAGCAGCTCCTCCCCCGGGACACGCTCCTACAATGAGCAGTTCTTC
- TRBJ2-4 - TRBV25-1 CASSSTGKRGDIQYF TGTGCCAGCAGTTCGACAGGCAAGAGGGGGGACATTCAGTACTTC
TRBD1 TRBJ1-5 - TRBV7-2 CASSLLPGQGNQPQHF TGTGCCAGCAGCTTATTACCGGGACAGGGCAATCAGCCCCAGCATTTT
TRBD1 TRBJ1-2 - TRBV11-1 CASSLTRGHNYGYTF TGTGCCAGCAGCTTAACGAGGGGGCACAACTATGGCTACACCTTC
- TRBJ2-5 - TRBV18 CASSPPGPLQETQYF TGTGCCAGCTCACCACCGGGGCCCCTACAAGAGACCCAGTACTTC
- TRBJ1-4 - TRBV19 CASSLSIRRNEKLFF TGTGCCAGTAGCCTCTCCATCAGGAGGAATGAAAAACTGTTTTTT
- TRBJ2-7 - TRBV28 CASLHRGGDYEQYF TGTGCCAGCTTGCATCGAGGGGGGGACTACGAGCAGTACTTC
- TRBJ2-7 - TRBV21-1 CASTRTGPPSYEQYF TGTGCCAGCACCAGGACAGGCCCACCGAGCTACGAGCAGTACTTC
TRBD2 TRBJ2-3 few TRBV7-8 CASSRGAGGPDTQYF TGTGCCAGCAGCCGAGGGGCGGGGGGGCCTGATACGCAGTATTTT
- TRBJ2-7 - TRBV29-1 CSVDEGNTDEQYF TGCAGCGTTGACGAAGGAAACACCGACGAGCAGTACTTC
- TRBJ1-1 - TRBV5-1 CASSLGQGAGGTEAFF TGCGCCAGCAGCTTGGGGCAAGGGGCTGGAGGGACTGAAGCTTTCTTT
TRBD2 TRBJ2-7 - TRBV5-1 CASSLAGTTSYEQYF TGCGCCAGCAGCTTGGCCGGGACTACCTCTTACGAGCAGTACTTC
- TRBJ1-2 - TRBV28 CASSLLTGDNYGYTF TGTGCCAGCAGTTTATTAACAGGAGACAACTATGGCTACACCTTC
TRBD1 TRBJ2-7 few TRBV7-2 CASSSRTGTEQYF TGTGCCAGCAGCTCTAGGACAGGGACAGAGCAGTACTTC
- TRBJ2-2 - TRBV9 CASSLLGGPGELFF TGTGCCAGCAGCCTCCTTGGGGGCCCCGGGGAGCTGTTTTTT
TRBD1 TRBJ2-7 once TRBV10-3 CAISGMGQVHEQYF TGTGCCATCAGTGGAATGGGACAGGTACACGAGCAGTACTTC
TRBD1 TRBJ2-1 - TRBV5-1 CASSLEDRGKQFF TGCGCCAGCAGCTTGGAAGACAGGGGAAAGCAGTTCTTC
- TRBJ1-1 - TRBV27 CASSSPAGEDTEAFF TGTGCCAGCAGTTCCCCGGCGGGGGAGGACACTGAAGCTTTCTTT
TRBD1 TRBJ1-4 - TRBV2 CASSGQGSVEKLFF TGTGCCAGCAGTGGACAGGGATCGGTTGAAAAACTGTTTTTT
TRBD1 TRBJ2-7 - TRBV29-1 CSVASGQGYEQYF TGCAGCGTTGCGTCGGGACAGGGTTACGAGCAGTACTTC
TRBD1 TRBJ2-7 - TRBV2 CASRGNRGYEQYF TGTGCCTCCAGGGGGAACAGGGGCTACGAGCAGTACTTC
TRBD2 TRBJ2-3 once TRBV3-1/TRBV3-2 CASSLLAGGGDTQYF TGTGCCAGCAGCCTCCTAGCGGGGGGTGGAGATACGCAGTATTTT
TRBD2 TRBJ2-3 - TRBV5-4 CASSLRGLAGPTTDTQYF TGTGCCAGCAGCTTAAGGGGACTAGCGGGGCCGACTACAGATACGCAGTATTTT
- TRBJ2-4 - TRBV5-5 CASSLGDRLKNIQYF TGTGCCAGCAGCTTGGGAGACAGGTTAAAAAACATTCAGTACTTC